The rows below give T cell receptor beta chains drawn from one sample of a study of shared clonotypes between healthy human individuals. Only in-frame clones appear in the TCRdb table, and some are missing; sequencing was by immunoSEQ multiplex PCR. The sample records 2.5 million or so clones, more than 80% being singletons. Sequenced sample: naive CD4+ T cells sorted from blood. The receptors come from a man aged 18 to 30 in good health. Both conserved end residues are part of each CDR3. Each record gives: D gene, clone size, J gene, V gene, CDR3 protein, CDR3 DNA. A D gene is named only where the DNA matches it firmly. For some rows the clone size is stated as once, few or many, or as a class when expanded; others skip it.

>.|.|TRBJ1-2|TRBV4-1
CASSPVPQSNYGYTF
TGCGCCAGCAGCCCAGTCCCACAGAGTAACTATGGCTACACCTTC
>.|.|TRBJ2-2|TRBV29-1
CSVGKATGNTGELFF
TGCAGCGTAGGGAAAGCGACGGGGAACACCGGGGAGCTGTTTTTT
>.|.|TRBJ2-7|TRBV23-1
CASSHLSGRTYEQYF
TGCGCCAGCAGTCACTTGAGCGGGCGAACCTACGAGCAGTACTTC
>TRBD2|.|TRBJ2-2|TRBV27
CASSSPSGRASGELFF
TGTGCCAGCAGCTCCCCTAGCGGGAGGGCCAGCGGGGAGCTGTTTTTT
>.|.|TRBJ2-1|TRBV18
CASSPLPGPKFF
TGTGCCAGCTCACCTCTGCCGGGCCCCAAGTTCTTC
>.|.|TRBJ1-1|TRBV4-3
CASSPLGGANTEAFF
TGCGCCAGCAGCCCCCTAGGAGGGGCTAACACTGAAGCTTTCTTT
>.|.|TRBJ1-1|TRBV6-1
CASSEYRGLGAFF
TGTGCCAGCAGTGAATACCGGGGGCTCGGAGCTTTCTTT
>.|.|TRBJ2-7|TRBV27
CASSGLTTYEQYF
TGTGCCAGCAGCGGACTCACGACCTACGAGCAGTACTTC
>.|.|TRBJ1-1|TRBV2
CATGAGLNTEAFF
TGTGCCACAGGGGCGGGGCTGAACACTGAAGCTTTCTTT
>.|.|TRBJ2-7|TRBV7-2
CASSSMDSYEQYF
TGTGCCAGCAGCTCCATGGACAGCTACGAGCAGTACTTC
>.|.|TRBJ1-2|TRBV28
CASSLIGPKMLDISYGYTF
TGTGCCAGCAGTTTAATCGGGCCGAAAATGCTGGATATTAGCTATGGCTACACCTTC
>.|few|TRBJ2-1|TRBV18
CASSPLSSYNEQFF
TGTGCCAGCTCACCACTCAGCTCCTACAATGAGCAGTTCTTC
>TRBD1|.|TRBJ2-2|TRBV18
CASSPPVTGGTGELFF
TGTGCCAGCTCACCACCGGTGACAGGGGGCACCGGGGAGCTGTTTTTT
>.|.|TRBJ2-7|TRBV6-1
CASSEYRVLSSYEQYF
TGTGCCAGCAGTGAGTACAGGGTCTTATCCTCCTACGAGCAGTACTTC
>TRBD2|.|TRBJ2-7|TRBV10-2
CASSATGTSGAFAYEQYF
TGCGCCAGCAGTGCCACCGGGACTAGCGGAGCATTTGCCTACGAGCAGTACTTC
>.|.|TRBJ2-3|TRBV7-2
CASSDAGPTDTQYF
TGTGCCAGCAGTGATGCGGGGCCCACAGATACGCAGTATTTT
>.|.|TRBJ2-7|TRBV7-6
CASSLTTSETQPYEQYF
TGTGCCAGCAGCTTAACTACCTCCGAAACACAACCCTACGAGCAGTACTTC
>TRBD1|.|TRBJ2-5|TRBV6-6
CASSSRDRGRETQYF
TGTGCCAGCAGTTCCCGGGACAGGGGGAGGGAGACCCAGTACTTC
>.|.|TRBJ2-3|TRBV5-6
CASSLESPKDTDTQYF
TGTGCCAGCAGCTTGGAATCCCCGAAAGACACAGATACGCAGTATTTT
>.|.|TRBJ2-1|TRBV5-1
CASSLGTGTVYNEQFF
TGCGCCAGCAGCTTGGGAACCGGTACAGTCTACAATGAGCAGTTCTTC
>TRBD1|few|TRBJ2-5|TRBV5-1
CASSLGQGWETQYF
TGCGCCAGCAGCTTGGGACAGGGATGGGAGACCCAGTACTTC
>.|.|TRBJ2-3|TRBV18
CASSQAGSTDTQYF
TGTGCCAGCTCACAAGCTGGCAGCACAGATACGCAGTATTTT
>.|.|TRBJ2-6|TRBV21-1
CASSKGRRLPSGANVLTF
TGTGCCAGCAGCAAAGGACGGAGGTTACCCTCTGGGGCCAACGTCCTGACTTTC
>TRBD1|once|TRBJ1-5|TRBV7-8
CASSLTGQGYQPQHF
TGTGCCAGCAGCTTAACGGGACAGGGCTATCAGCCCCAGCATTTT
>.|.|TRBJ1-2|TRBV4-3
CASSQEAGVFHSGYTF
TGCGCCAGCAGCCAAGAAGCTGGGGTTTTTCATTCTGGCTACACCTTC
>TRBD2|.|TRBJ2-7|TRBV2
CASSVGSGGAKQYF
TGTGCCAGCAGTGTGGGAAGCGGGGGGGCAAAGCAGTACTTC
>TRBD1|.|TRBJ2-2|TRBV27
CASRGTANTGELFF
TGTGCCAGCAGAGGGACAGCGAACACCGGGGAGCTGTTTTTT
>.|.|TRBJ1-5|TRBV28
CASTRGVVLNQPQHF
TGTGCCAGCACCCGAGGGGTGGTCCTGAATCAGCCCCAGCATTTT
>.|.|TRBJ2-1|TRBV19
CASSQLVSSYNEQFF
TGTGCCAGTAGCCAACTGGTGAGCTCCTACAATGAGCAGTTCTTC
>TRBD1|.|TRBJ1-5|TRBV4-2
CASSQGTGSNQPQHF
TGTGCCAGCAGCCAGGGGACAGGGAGCAATCAGCCCCAGCATTTT
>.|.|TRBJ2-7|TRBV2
CASSVLGEQYF
TGTGCCAGCAGCGTTCTGGGGGAGCAGTACTTC
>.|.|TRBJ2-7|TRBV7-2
CASSLVPGVPYEQYF
TGTGCCAGCAGCTTAGTCCCAGGGGTCCCCTACGAGCAGTACTTC
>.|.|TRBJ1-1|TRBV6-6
CASSLPQTEAFF
TGTGCCAGCAGTCTACCGCAGACTGAAGCTTTCTTT
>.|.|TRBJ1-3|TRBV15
CATRLNSGNTIYF
TGTGCCACCAGATTAAACTCTGGAAACACCATATATTTT
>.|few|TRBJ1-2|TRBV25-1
CASTPGKGGYTF
TGTGCCAGCACCCCAGGGAAAGGTGGCTACACCTTC
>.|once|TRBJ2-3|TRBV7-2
CASSGQSTDTQYF
TGTGCCAGCAGCGGCCAAAGCACAGATACGCAGTATTTT
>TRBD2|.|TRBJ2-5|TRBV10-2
CASSWTSGGETQYF
TGCGCCAGCAGCTGGACTAGCGGGGGAGAGACCCAGTACTTC
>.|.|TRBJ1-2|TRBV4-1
CASSLPLGDGYTF
TGCGCCAGCAGCCTTCCCCTCGGTGATGGCTACACCTTC